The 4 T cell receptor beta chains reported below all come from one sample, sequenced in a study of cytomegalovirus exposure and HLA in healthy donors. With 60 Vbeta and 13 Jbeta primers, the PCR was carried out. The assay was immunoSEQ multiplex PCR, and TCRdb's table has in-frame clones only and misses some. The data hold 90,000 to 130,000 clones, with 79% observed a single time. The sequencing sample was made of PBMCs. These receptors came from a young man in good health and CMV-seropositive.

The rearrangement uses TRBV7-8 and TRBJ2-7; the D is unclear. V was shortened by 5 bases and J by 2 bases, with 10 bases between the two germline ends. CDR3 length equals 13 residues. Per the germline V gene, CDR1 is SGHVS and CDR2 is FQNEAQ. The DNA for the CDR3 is TGTGCCAGCAGCCCGCGGATTCCCTACGAGCAGTACTTC. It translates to CASSPRIPYEQYF.

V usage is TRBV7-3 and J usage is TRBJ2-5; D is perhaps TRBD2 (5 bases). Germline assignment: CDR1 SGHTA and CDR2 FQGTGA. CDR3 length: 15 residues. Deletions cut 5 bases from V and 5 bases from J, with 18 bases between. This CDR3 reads CASSVNRGEWETQYF. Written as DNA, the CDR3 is TGTGCCAGCAGCGTCAATCGGGGAGAATGGGAGACCCAGTACTTC.

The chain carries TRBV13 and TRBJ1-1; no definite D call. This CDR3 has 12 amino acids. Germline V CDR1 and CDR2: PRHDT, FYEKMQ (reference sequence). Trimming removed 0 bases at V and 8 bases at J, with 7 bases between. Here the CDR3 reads CASSLGAGEAFF. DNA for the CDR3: TGTGCCAGCAGCTTAGGCGCAGGAGAAGCTTTCTTT.

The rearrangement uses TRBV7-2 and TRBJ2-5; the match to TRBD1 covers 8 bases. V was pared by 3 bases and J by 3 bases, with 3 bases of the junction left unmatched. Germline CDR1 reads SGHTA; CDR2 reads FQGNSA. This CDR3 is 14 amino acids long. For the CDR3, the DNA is TGTGCCAGCAGCTTTTTGACAGGGGAAGAGACCCAGTACTTC. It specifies CASSFLTGEETQYF.